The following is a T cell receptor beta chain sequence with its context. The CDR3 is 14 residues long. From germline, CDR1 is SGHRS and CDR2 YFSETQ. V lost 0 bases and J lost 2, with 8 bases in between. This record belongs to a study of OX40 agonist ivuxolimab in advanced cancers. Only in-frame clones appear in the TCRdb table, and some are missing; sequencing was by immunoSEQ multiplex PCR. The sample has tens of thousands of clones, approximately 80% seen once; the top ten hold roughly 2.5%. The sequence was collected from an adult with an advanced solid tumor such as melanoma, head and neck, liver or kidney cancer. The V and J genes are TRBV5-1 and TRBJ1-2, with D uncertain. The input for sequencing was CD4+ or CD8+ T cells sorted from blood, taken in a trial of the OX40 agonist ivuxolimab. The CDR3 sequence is CASSLGSGNYGYTF. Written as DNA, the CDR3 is TGCGCCAGCAGCTTGGGGTCGGGGAACTATGGCTACACCTTC.